Listed here are 31 T cell receptor beta chains from one sample, sequenced in a study of shared clonotypes between healthy human individuals (dated by TCRdb to 2019 to 2021). To prepare the library, the immunoSEQ multiplex PCR assay was applied. TCRdb carries this immuneACCESS record with in-frame sequences only. Its versions omit some clonotypes, under half of them owing to an unresolved V gene in the studies checked, with the rest unexplained. Here the sample has some 200,000 clones; 50% to 80% occur a single time. Around 10% of the sample comes from the top ten. Sequenced input: memory CD4+ T cells sorted from blood. In light of the paper, this sample's cell subset or site label describes: CD45RA-negative fraction. The receptors were sampled from a man in his thirties or forties in good health.

The rearrangement links TRBV7-9 to TRBJ1-5; D perhaps matches TRBD1 (5 bases). The CDR3 is 15 amino acids. CDR1 is SEHNR and CDR2 is FQNEAQ in the germline V gene (reference sequence). The V gene lost 0 bases and the J gene lost 4 bases, with 10 bases spanning the gap. CDR3 bases: TGTGCCAGCAGCTTAGCGGGGGTTAGTAATCAGCCCCAGCATTTT. Encoded protein: CASSLAGVSNQPQHF.

The V gene is TRBV6-1, the J gene TRBJ1-2; 7 bases agree with TRBD1. The V gene end was trimmed by 0 bases and the J gene end by 7 bases; junction bases not matched to a gene: 11. CDR3 length: 16 residues. Per the germline V gene, CDR1 is MNHNS and CDR2 is SASEGT. The CDR3 bases are TGTGCCAGCAGTGAAGCTCTAGGACAGGCCTGGACTGGCTACACCTTC. It is translated as CASSEALGQAWTGYTF.

V gene TRBV5-1 combines with J gene TRBJ2-3, with 10 bases fitting TRBD2. Germline CDR1 SGHRS, CDR2 YFSETQ. The CDR3 consists of 14 residues. With V trimmed by 4 bases and J by 6 bases, 5 bases remained unmatched. This CDR3 reads CASSPLAGEDTQYF. CDR3 nucleotide sequence: TGCGCCAGCAGCCCTCTAGCGGGAGAGGATACGCAGTATTTT.

With respect to this clone: Other DNA sequences in this sample translate to the same CDR3. This sequence joins TRBV5-1 and TRBJ1-2; D call uncertain. The CDR3 runs 14 residues. Trimming pared 0 bases from V and 2 bases from J, leaving 8 bases between. Per germline, CDR1 SGHRS and CDR2 YFSETQ. CDR3 bases: TGCGCCAGCAGCTTGGCATCAGAAAACTATGGCTACACCTTC. Amino acid sequence: CASSLASENYGYTF.

The chain employs TRBV6-5 and TRBJ1-1; D is unclear. Germline V gene sequence: CDR1 MNHEY, CDR2 SVGAGI. The CDR3 has 14 amino acids. Trimming shortened V by 2 bases and J by 3 bases, and 10 bases separated the two germline ends. CDR3 sequence (DNA): TGTGCCAGCAGTTACAGACCGGGTGACACTGAAGCTTTCTTT. Translated, it gives CASSYRPGDTEAFF.

The CDR3: CASSYAGTGRYEQYF. The CDR3 nucleotides read TGTGCCAGCAGCTATGCCGGGACAGGGAGATACGAGCAGTACTTC. The chain recombines TRBV11-1 with TRBJ2-7; 9 bases are a match to TRBD1. The CDR3 consists of 15 residues. Germline loops: CDR1 SGHAT, CDR2 FQDESV (reference sequence). The V segment lost 4 bases and the J segment 4 bases; nucleotides outside the gene matches: 8.

In its sample, this clone was seen a few times. This sequence joins TRBV5-1 and TRBJ2-1, with 9 bases identical to TRBD1. Trimming took 3 bases from V and 9 from J; bases not matched to a gene: 10. The germline CDR1 and CDR2 sequences are SGHRS and YFSETQ. The CDR3 loop spans 15 amino acids. CDR3 DNA sequence: TGCGCCAGCAGCTCTACAGGGGGCGCAGTAGGTGAGCAGTTCTTC. This codes for CASSSTGGAVGEQFF.

This sequence joins TRBV6-5 and TRBJ1-2; no firm D call. V was cut by 2 bases and J by 4 bases, with 11 bases left in between. Germline V gives CDR1 MNHEY, CDR2 SVGAGI. This CDR3 contains 14 residues. The CDR3 sequence: CASSYRERGYGYTF. CDR3 nucleotide sequence: TGTGCCAGCAGTTACCGGGAACGCGGCTATGGCTACACCTTC.

The chain recombines TRBV18 with TRBJ2-7, with 8 bases fitting TRBD1. Germline V gives CDR1 KGHSH, CDR2 LQKENI. This CDR3 is built from 13 residues. V lost 2 bases, J lost 7 bases, and 4 bases stayed unmatched. Here the CDR3 reads CASSPSDRVEQYF. The CDR3 DNA reads TGTGCCAGCTCACCATCGGACAGGGTTGAGCAGTACTTC.

The chain uses TRBV7-9 and TRBJ2-3; unclear D gene. Germline values: CDR1 SEHNR, CDR2 FQNEAQ (reference sequence). This CDR3 has 16 residues. Trimming stripped 6 bases from V and 0 bases from J, with 16 bases between. As DNA, the CDR3 is TGTGCCAGCAGACAATTGGCAGGTTCTAGCACAGATACGCAGTATTTT. Translated: CASRQLAGSSTDTQYF. Full variable domain (rest looked up from reference TRBV7-9 and TRBJ2-3): DTGVSQNPRHKITKRGQNVTFRCDPISEHNRLYWYRQTLGQGPEFLTYFQNEAQLEKSRLLSDRFSAERPKGSFSTLEIQRTEQGDSAMYLCASRQLAGSSTDTQYFGPGTRLTVL.

V usage is TRBV29-1 and J usage is TRBJ2-1, with TRBD2 identical over 10 bases. Germline assignment: CDR1 SQVTM and CDR2 ANQGSEA. The CDR3 totals 14 residues. The trim removed 6 bases at V and 4 bases at J, leaving 6 bases unmatched. The CDR3 DNA reads as TGCAGCGTCCTGGAGACTAGCGGGTACAATGAGCAGTTCTTC. This translates into CSVLETSGYNEQFF.

This sequence joins TRBV7-9 and TRBJ1-4; D call uncertain. The V end was cut by 1 base, the J end by 8 bases, with 5 bases between. The CDR3 totals 12 residues. Germline lookup yields CDR1 SEHNR and CDR2 FQNEAQ (reference sequence). In DNA form, the CDR3 reads TGTGCCAGCAGCTTAGGAGACGAAAAACTGTTTTTT. Translated: CASSLGDEKLFF.

This sequence joins TRBV6-1 and TRBJ2-7, with 7 bases fitting TRBD1. The V gene's germline CDR1 is MNHNS and CDR2 SASEGT. The junction had 0 bases not matched to a gene; V was cut back by 1 base and J by 0 bases. The CDR3 is 14 residues long. DNA of the CDR3: TGTGCCAGCAGTGAAGGGGACAGCTCCTACGAGCAGTACTTC. Protein product: CASSEGDSSYEQYF.

The sample holds one count of this clone. DNA of the CDR3: TGTGCCAGCAACCTAGGGGGGGACTATGGCTACACCTTC. This sequence encodes CASNLGGDYGYTF. The chain carries TRBV19 and TRBJ1-2; maybe TRBD1 (6 bases). The V end was cut by 9 bases, the J end by 3 bases, with 14 bases between. Germline lookup yields CDR1 LNHDA and CDR2 SQIVND (reference sequence). CDR3 length equals 13 residues.

The chain employs TRBV30 and TRBJ2-5; D is unresolved. The germline gives CDR1 GTSNPN, CDR2 SVGIG (reference sequence). The CDR3 runs to 15 residues. V lost 0 bases to trimming and J lost 1 base, with 12 bases between them. The CDR3 region has the DNA TGTGCCTGGAGTGTACATTCCGGACCCCAAGAGACCCAGTACTTC. This codes for CAWSVHSGPQETQYF.

The V call is TRBV11-2, the J call TRBJ2-2; 9 nucleotides agree with TRBD2. The V and J ends lost 1 base and 8 bases, in that order; junction bases with no gene match: 11. The CDR3 spans 17 residues. Germline lookup yields CDR1 SGHAT and CDR2 FQNNGV. The CDR3 bases are TGTGCCAGCAGCTTAGTACGGGGCGGGAGGGCCGTTGGGGAGCTGTTTTTT. This codes for CASSLVRGGRAVGELFF.

The J gene is TRBJ2-3, the V gene TRBV10-3, with TRBD2 identical over 8 bases. V trimming: 7 bases; J trimming: 6 bases; junction bases outside the gene matches: 6. Per germline, CDR1 ENHRY and CDR2 SYGVKD. This CDR3 region has 13 residues. The CDR3 spells CAIKAAGVDTQYF. The CDR3 DNA is TGTGCCATCAAAGCAGCGGGAGTGGATACGCAGTATTTT.

Here the CDR3 reads CASRRDVFGYTF. CDR3 bases: TGTGCCAGCAGACGGGACGTTTTTGGCTACACCTTC. This chain uses TRBV6-1 with TRBJ1-2; TRBD1 is a possible D gene (5 bases). The germline V gene encodes CDR1 MNHNS and CDR2 SASEGT. This CDR3 comprises 12 residues. Trimming left V 6 bases short and J 7 bases short, with 12 bases between.

The chain has TRBV4-3 and TRBJ1-4, with D possibly being TRBD1 (6 bases). V was cut by 3 bases and J by 2 bases, with 10 bases left in between. This CDR3 comprises 15 residues. Looked up from germline, CDR1 is LGHNA and CDR2 is YSLEER. The CDR3 here is CASSQQGSTNEKLFF. As DNA, the CDR3 is TGCGCCAGCAGCCAGCAGGGGTCGACTAATGAAAAACTGTTTTTT.

This clone was found a few times. The CDR3 loop reads CASRGRGYSYEQYF. In nucleotides, the CDR3 is TGTGCCAGCAGGGGGAGGGGGTACTCCTACGAGCAGTACTTC. The chain has TRBV27 and TRBJ2-7; D may be TRBD2 (7 bases). CDR1 is MNHEY, CDR2 SMNVEV, per germline (reference sequence). The CDR3 is 14 residues long. V dropped 6 bases and J dropped 0 bases, with 12 bases sitting between them.

The genes are TRBV6-6 and TRBJ2-7; 7 bases are a match to TRBD2. The germline V gene encodes CDR1 MNHNY and CDR2 SVGAGI (reference sequence). J was trimmed by 2 bases and V by 6 bases; bases with no gene match: 7. CDR3 length equals 14 residues. CDR3 protein: CASRLTGGTYEQYF. The CDR3 DNA reads TGTGCCAGCAGACTCACCGGGGGGACCTACGAGCAGTACTTC.

The chain carries TRBV29-1 and TRBJ2-3; the D is unclear. Trimming shortened V by 2 bases and J by 4 bases, and 7 bases separated the two germline ends. Germline V gene lookup returns CDR1 SQVTM and CDR2 ANQGSEA. The CDR3 loop spans 12 amino acids. In nucleotides, the CDR3 is TGCAGCGTTGAACATTCCGCAGATACGCAGTATTTT. Encoded protein: CSVEHSADTQYF.

This clone was observed a handful of times. The chain carries TRBV2 and TRBJ2-3; no firm D call. Germline lookup yields CDR1 SNHLY and CDR2 FYNNEI. The CDR3 runs to 13 residues. The V end was cut by 6 bases, the J end by 6 bases, with 13 bases between. The CDR3 DNA is TGTGCCAGCAGCCCCTATTTAGGGGATACGCAGTATTTT. Translating gives CASSPYLGDTQYF.

This rearrangement joins TRBV11-2 to TRBJ2-5; no reliable D call. The CDR3 runs 15 residues. The V and J ends lost 1 base and 5 bases respectively, with 14 bases between them. CDR1 and CDR2 from the germline V gene are SGHAT and FQNNGV. CDR3 DNA sequence: TGTGCCAGCAGCTTAGCTTCTGATCCTTGGGAGACCCAGTACTTC. Protein product: CASSLASDPWETQYF. The variable domain in full, completed from reference TRBV11-2 and TRBJ2-5, reads EAGVAQSPRYKIIEKRQSVAFWCNPISGHATLYWYQQILGQGPKLLIQFQNNGVVDDSQLPKDRFSAERLKGVDSTLKIQPAKLEDSAVYLCASSLASDPWETQYFGPGTRLLVL.

This clone was recorded a few times. V and J are TRBV18 and TRBJ1-2, with no clear D. The CDR3 has 13 residues. Trimming took 0 bases from V and 3 from J, leaving 5 bases between them. Germline loops: CDR1 KGHSH, CDR2 LQKENI. For the CDR3, the DNA is TGTGCCAGCTCACCACCAGGGCACTATGGCTACACCTTC. Translating gives CASSPPGHYGYTF.

V and J are TRBV10-2 and TRBJ2-3; D unclear. The germline CDR1 and CDR2 sequences are WSHSY and SAAADI. V was cut by 4 bases and J by 5 bases, with 7 bases left in between. The length of the CDR3 is 12 residues. In nucleotides, the CDR3 is TGCGCCAGCAGTGCAACCGGAGATACGCAGTATTTT. It specifies CASSATGDTQYF.

The rearrangement uses TRBV29-1 and TRBJ2-1, with a possible D match to TRBD1 (5 bases). Trimming cost V 7 bases and J 5 bases, with 18 bases left between them. Per germline, CDR1 SQVTM and CDR2 ANQGSEA. This CDR3 is built from 14 residues. The CDR3 reads CSAGHPFANNEQFF. The DNA of the CDR3 is TGCAGCGCAGGGCACCCTTTTGCCAACAATGAGCAGTTCTTC.

The chain has TRBV6-4 and TRBJ2-2; unclear D gene. V lost 0 bases, J lost 4 bases, and 9 bases lay in between. The CDR3 contains 15 residues. CDR1 is MRHNA, CDR2 SNTAGT, per germline. The CDR3 loop is CASSDSKQSTGELFF. CDR3 coding DNA: TGTGCCAGCAGTGACTCGAAGCAGTCCACCGGGGAGCTGTTTTTT.

The V and J genes are TRBV2 and TRBJ2-7; the match to TRBD1 covers 9 bases. V was pared by 5 bases and J by 1 base, with 6 bases of the junction left unmatched. The CDR3 extends over 15 amino acids. Germline V gene lookup returns CDR1 SNHLY and CDR2 FYNNEI. In DNA, the CDR3 is TGTGCCAGCAGTAACGGACAGGGGTTATCCTACGAGCAGTACTTC. It encodes CASSNGQGLSYEQYF.

This chain links TRBV21-1 with TRBJ2-1; TRBD2 is the table's D call and was not checked against the DNA. TRBV21-1 is a known pseudogene. This CDR3 has 19 residues. This chain's CDR3 is CASNYLEGRLGGRLNEQFF. The CDR3 DNA is TGTGCCAGCAATTACCTGGAAGGAAGACTAGGCGGGAGGCTCAATGAGCAGTTCTTC.

A note on this clone: A far larger clone lies a single base away; this is likely a read error. V is TRBV29-1 and J is TRBJ2-7, with 9 positions matching TRBD2. Looked up from germline, CDR1 is SQVTM and CDR2 is ANQGSEA. Trimming at V came to 5 bases and at J to 3 bases, leaving 17 bases not matched to a gene. This CDR3 has 17 amino acids. The CDR3 loop is CSVRGGLARGNLYEQYF. CDR3 DNA sequence: TGCAGCGTTCGCGGCGGACTAGCGAGAGGGAATCTCTACGAGCAGTACTTC.